This TCR beta chain was found in a study of control samples from healthy donors and cancer patients. From germline, CDR1 is SEHNR and CDR2 FQNEAQ (reference sequence). The CDR3 runs 14 residues. V gave up 0 bases and J gave up 3 bases, with 9 bases separating them. Here immunoSEQ multiplex PCR was the method, and the copy in TCRdb shows in-frame clones only, minus some. The sample consists of 160,000 or so clones, over 85% of them appearing once. Sequencing was performed on blood. The TCR sequence derives from a woman between 40 and 55 years old in good health. The gene calls are TRBV7-9 and TRBJ2-7; either TRBD1 or TRBD2 may fit D (5 bases each). The CDR3 reads CASSLAQGVYEQYF. CDR3 nucleotide sequence: TGTGCCAGCAGCTTAGCGCAGGGAGTCTACGAGCAGTACTTC.